These 10 T cell receptor beta chains were all obtained from the same sample, sequenced in a study of identical twins. MiXCR, applied by TCRdb to the 5' RACE reads, yields one record per CDR3 protein. The sample records under 450,000 distinct CDR3 sequences, about 18% being singletons. The sample was naive T cells sorted from blood. These receptors were collected from a man between 50 and 59 years old in good health.

This chain uses TRBV5-1 with TRBJ2-7; no firm D call. CDR3 length: 13 residues. CDR1 is SGHRS, CDR2 YFSETQ, per germline. Trimming removed 0 bases from V and 1 base from J, with 5 bases in between. CDR3 nucleotides: TGCGCCAGCAGCTTGGATCTTTCCTACGAGCAGTACTTC. Translation: CASSLDLSYEQYF.

This clonotype was detected only a few times. The V and J genes are TRBV12-3 or TRBV12-4 and TRBJ2-3; D gene ambiguous. CDR3 length: 12 residues. Trimming shortened V by 6 bases and J by 9 bases, and 13 bases separated the two germline ends. The CDR3 region has the DNA TGTGCCAGCAGCCCGCCGGGTAACACGCAGTATTTT. Translated: CASSPPGNTQYF.

The gene calls are TRBV20-1 and TRBJ2-5; D assignment may be TRBD1 or TRBD2 (5 bases each). Germline V gene sequence: CDR1 DFQATT, CDR2 SNEGSKA (reference sequence). The V end lost 6 bases, the J end lost 5 bases, and 13 bases lay between the germline ends. CDR3 size: 12 residues. In nucleotides, the CDR3 is TGCAGTGCGGGGACCGCCCGGGAGACCCAGTACTTC. Translating gives CSAGTARETQYF.

The table lists this clonotype with a few counts. The chain employs TRBV5-1 and TRBJ2-5; 13 bases map to TRBD2. Per germline, CDR1 SGHRS and CDR2 YFSETQ. With 2 bases clipped from V and 4 bases from J, the junction kept 2 bases outside the gene matches. CDR3 length equals 15 residues. The CDR3 reads CASSFWTSGRETQYF. CDR3 DNA sequence: TGCGCCAGCAGCTTTTGGACTAGCGGGAGAGAGACCCAGTACTTC.

The chain uses TRBV5-1 and TRBJ2-3; 15 bases are shared with TRBD2. Germline assignment: CDR1 SGHRS and CDR2 YFSETQ. Trimming removed 5 bases from V and 2 bases from J; junction bases left unmatched: 9. This CDR3 spans 18 amino acids. The CDR3 DNA is TGCGCCAGCAGTCCCGGGACTAGCGGGAGGTCATTCACAGATACGCAGTATTTT. Its translation: CASSPGTSGRSFTDTQYF.

V gene TRBV9 combines with J gene TRBJ2-7, with 11 positions matching TRBD1. V shed 3 bases, J shed 1 base, and the junction held 6 bases outside the gene matches. Germline CDR1 SGDLS, CDR2 YYNGEE. The CDR3 has 16 residues. CDR3 nucleotide sequence: TGTGCCAGCAGCGCCAGGACAGGGGGCGCATCCTACGAGCAGTACTTC. Its translation: CASSARTGGASYEQYF.

The chain links TRBV25-1 to TRBJ2-5; TRBD2 might be the D (6 bases). This CDR3 contains 14 residues. Germline V gene data show CDR1 as MGHDK and CDR2 as SYGVNS. V lost 8 bases to trimming and J lost 5 bases, with 18 bases between them. The CDR3 DNA follows: TGTGCCAGCTCCTGGACCCAAAGCGGGGAGACCCAGTACTTC. Protein sequence: CASSWTQSGETQYF. The full variable domain, rest sourced from reference TRBV25-1 and TRBJ2-5, is EADIYQTPRYLVIGTGKKITLECSQTMGHDKMYWYQQDPGMELHLIHYSYGVNSTEKGDLSSESTVSRIRTEHFPLTLESARPSHTSQYLCASSWTQSGETQYFGPGTRLLVL.

This clonotype showed up many times. This rearrangement joins TRBV20-1 to TRBJ1-5; a possible D gene is TRBD1 (5 bases). The germline V and J ends were trimmed by 3 bases and 2 bases, with 17 bases remaining between them. Looked up from germline, CDR1 is DFQATT and CDR2 is SNEGSKA (reference sequence). CDR3 size: 16 residues. CDR3 nucleotide sequence: TGCAGTGCTAGGATACCGCAGGGTTGGGGCAATCAGCCCCAGCATTTT. The encoded protein is CSARIPQGWGNQPQHF.

This clonotype was counted ten times or more. The chain carries TRBV4-2 and TRBJ2-2; perhaps TRBD2 as D (5 bases). Germline CDR1 LGHNA, CDR2 YNFKEQ. The CDR3 has 16 residues. V lost 0 bases and J 6 bases, leaving 14 bases between the germline ends. For the CDR3, the DNA is TGTGCCAGCAGCCAAGAGGCGGGTACTTCTTCCGGGGAGCTGTTTTTT. Its protein is CASSQEAGTSSGELFF.

The chain uses TRBV11-1 and TRBJ2-7, with 14 bases matching TRBD2. Per germline, CDR1 SGHAT and CDR2 FQDESV (reference sequence). Losses at the gene ends were 5 bases for V and 2 bases for J; bases not matched to a gene: 11. The CDR3 is 18 amino acids. CDR3 region: CASSSPGLAGEDPYEQYF. CDR3 DNA sequence: TGTGCCAGCAGCAGCCCGGGACTAGCGGGAGAAGATCCCTACGAGCAGTACTTC. Full variable domain (missing parts from reference TRBV11-1 and TRBJ2-7): EAEVAQSPRYKITEKSQAVAFWCDPISGHATLYWYRQILGQGPELLVQFQDESVVDDSQLPKDRFSAERLKGVDSTLKIQPAELGDSAMYLCASSSPGLAGEDPYEQYFGPGTRLTVT.